The sequence of this T cell receptor beta chain was determined in a study of post-analysis software for immune sequencing data. As for the study in general: Relapsing-remitting, secondary progressive and progressive-relapsing courses of multiple sclerosis were included.

Study-level points and caveats: Samples from a shared batch, those prepared together, strongly co-clustered by F measure. For normalized Chao1 diversity, multiple sclerosis patients scored significantly lower than controls did.

This clonotype was found many times. What it binds is not known. Unique molecular identifiers featured in each of the TCR beta cDNA libraries. Input of about 0.85 to 10 million T cells yielded roughly 0.5 million cDNA molecules. One entry per CDR3 protein results from TCRdb running MiXCR on the PCR reads. The data hold some 240,000 distinct CDR3 sequences, with roughly a third observed a single time. Material: blood. The TCR sequence derives from a girl aged 10 to 17 with multiple sclerosis.

CDR3 in DNA: TGTGCCAGCAGCACTCTGACAGGGGAGCTCACTGAAGCTTTCTTT. It encodes CASSTLTGELTEAFF. The chain recombines TRBV7-9 with TRBJ1-1, with 8 bases matching TRBD1. From germline, CDR1 is SEHNR and CDR2 FQNEAQ (reference sequence). J was trimmed by 4 bases and V by 5 bases; bases with no gene match: 9. CDR3 length: 15 amino acids.